Following are 21 T cell receptor beta chains from one sample sequenced in a study of cytomegalovirus exposure and HLA in healthy donors. PCR primers comprised 60 Vbeta and 13 Jbeta primers. Measured with immunoSEQ multiplex PCR; TCRdb has only the in-frame clones, and not every one. Among more than 150,000 clones listed, approximately 88% were seen once. The sequencing sample was made of PBMCs. Receptors were obtained from a young woman in good health and CMV-seronegative.

This chain connects TRBV7-2 to TRBJ1-2; 7 bases are shared with TRBD1. The CDR3 is made up of 14 amino acids. The V gene's germline CDR1 is SGHTA and CDR2 FQGNSA. The V and J ends lost 3 bases and 4 bases, in that order; junction bases with no gene match: 5. CDR3 in amino acids: CASSFARGSYGYTF. CDR3 DNA sequence: TGTGCCAGCAGCTTCGCCAGGGGGAGCTATGGCTACACCTTC.

V is TRBV28 and J is TRBJ1-5; D remains ambiguous. Per germline, CDR1 MDHEN and CDR2 SYDVKM. The length of the CDR3 is 17 residues. V was pared by 1 base and J by 3 bases, with 16 bases between. CDR3 nucleotides: TGTGCCAGCAGTTTATCCTTACTTCGACACCTCAATCAGCCCCAGCATTTT. Translated: CASSLSLLRHLNQPQHF.

The chain joins TRBV27 to TRBJ1-1, with no clear D. The CDR3 consists of 15 residues. The germline CDR1 and CDR2 sequences are MNHEY and SMNVEV (reference sequence). V shed 2 bases and J shed 0 bases, with 10 bases lying between them. The CDR3 DNA follows: TGTGCCAGCAGTTTAACTGCCCGTATGAACACTGAAGCTTTCTTT. Translating it yields CASSLTARMNTEAFF.

This clone was seen a handful of times. This chain connects TRBV10-3 to TRBJ1-5, with 10 nucleotides matching TRBD1. Germline-derived CDR1 and CDR2 are ENHRY and SYGVKD. V shed 4 bases, J shed 6 bases, and the junction held 6 bases outside the gene matches. The CDR3 runs 15 residues. The CDR3 here is CAISGTGGRGQPQHF. The CDR3 DNA is TGTGCCATCAGTGGGACAGGGGGTCGCGGTCAGCCCCAGCATTTT.

The V call is TRBV5-1, the J call TRBJ2-4, with TRBD1 matching 8 bases. Per germline, CDR1 SGHRS and CDR2 YFSETQ. The CDR3 is 16 residues long. With V trimmed by 5 bases and J by 7 bases, 14 bases remained unmatched. The CDR3 DNA reads TGCGCCAGCAGGCCAACCACGACAGGGGATTGGAACATTCAGTACTTC. Encoded protein: CASRPTTTGDWNIQYF. Full variable domain (rest looked up from reference TRBV5-1 and TRBJ2-4): KAGVTQTPRYLIKTRGQQVTLSCSPISGHRSVSWYQQTPGQGLQFLFEYFSETQRNKGNFPGRFSGRQFSNSRSEMNVSTLELGDSALYLCASRPTTTGDWNIQYFGAGTRLSVL.

CDR3 DNA: TGTGCCAGCAGCGTGGGGACAGGGCGCACCGGGGAGCTGTTTTTT. Its protein is CASSVGTGRTGELFF. The rearrangement uses TRBV2 and TRBJ2-2; 9 nucleotides line up with TRBD1. Germline V gene data show CDR1 as SNHLY and CDR2 as FYNNEI. The ends lost 6 bases at V and 4 bases at J; junction bases unmatched: 6. This CDR3 contains 15 residues. Complete variable domain (other parts from reference TRBV2 and TRBJ2-2): EPEVTQTPSHQVTQMGQEVILRCVPISNHLYFYWYRQILGQKVEFLVSFYNNEISEKSEIFDDQFSVERPDGSNFTLKIRSTKLEDSAMYFCASSVGTGRTGELFFGEGSRLTVL.

The chain carries TRBV19 and TRBJ2-7; D perhaps matches TRBD1 (6 bases). Per germline, CDR1 LNHDA and CDR2 SQIVND (reference sequence). Trimming removed 6 bases at V and 3 bases at J, with 15 bases between. This CDR3 contains 14 residues. This chain's CDR3 is CASSLDGQYYEQYF. The CDR3 DNA reads as TGTGCCAGTAGCCTAGACGGACAGTACTACGAGCAGTACTTC.

The chain carries TRBV7-8 and TRBJ1-1; D is undetermined. Trimming pared 5 bases from V and 3 bases from J, leaving 7 bases between. Germline CDR1 SGHVS, CDR2 FQNEAQ. The CDR3 loop spans 12 amino acids. In DNA, the CDR3 is TGTGCCAGCAGCCTATTTTACACTGAAGCTTTCTTT. It encodes CASSLFYTEAFF.

This rearrangement joins TRBV11-3 to TRBJ1-6; D uncertain. CDR3 length equals 14 residues. Per the germline V gene, CDR1 is SGHNT and CDR2 is YENEEA. Trimming shortened V by 3 bases and J by 5 bases, and 8 bases separated the two germline ends. The CDR3 region is CASSLGRNNSPLHF. DNA for the CDR3: TGTGCCAGCAGCTTGGGCAGGAATAATTCACCCCTCCACTTT.

This clone was observed once. The genes are TRBV7-9 and TRBJ2-5, with TRBD1 as a possible D gene (6 bases). In germline, CDR1 is SEHNR, CDR2 FQNEAQ (reference sequence). V lost 2 bases and J lost 2, with 12 bases in between. This CDR3 comprises 15 residues. CDR3 sequence (DNA): TGTGCCAGCAGCTTATGGACAGATTTTCAAGAGACCCAGTACTTC. It yields the protein CASSLWTDFQETQYF.

V gene TRBV27 combines with J gene TRBJ2-5; D unclear. This CDR3 has 13 amino acids. Looked up from germline, CDR1 is MNHEY and CDR2 is SMNVEV (reference sequence). V was clipped by 3 bases and J by 4 bases, with 9 bases between them. In nucleotides, the CDR3 is TGTGCCAGCAGTTTTTGGTACTCAGAGACCCAGTACTTC. It specifies CASSFWYSETQYF.

This clone turned up a few times. The junction shows a germline mismatch at one end, possibly a read error. The chain joins TRBV30 to TRBJ2-6, with a tentative D call TRBD1 (5 bases). Per the germline V gene, CDR1 is GTSNPN and CDR2 is SVGIG (reference sequence). The CDR3 loop spans 14 amino acids. In nucleotides, the CDR3 is TGTGCCTGGAGTAAGGGGTCTGCGGCCAACGTCCTGACTTTC. Translation: CAWSKGSAANVLTF. The whole variable domain, remainder taken from reference TRBV30 and TRBJ2-6, is SQTIHQWPATLVQPVGSPLSLECTVEGTSNPNLYWYRQAAGRGLQLLFYSVGIGQISSEVPQNLSASRPQDRQFILSSKKLLLSDSGFYLCAWSKGSAANVLTFGAGSRLTVL.

This chain links TRBV6-5 with TRBJ1-2; D ambiguous. From germline, CDR1 is MNHEY and CDR2 SVGAGI. This CDR3 is 12 amino acids long. With 2 bases removed from V and 8 bases from J, the gap between germline ends came to 9 bases. The CDR3, as DNA: TGTGCCAGCAGTTACCGCCCGGGGGGCTACACCTTC. Its protein is CASSYRPGGYTF.

The chain couples TRBV6-5 to TRBJ1-2; the D is unclear. Per the germline V gene, CDR1 is MNHEY and CDR2 is SVGAGI. CDR3 size: 16 residues. The V end lost 0 bases, the J end lost 1 base, and 12 bases lay between the germline ends. DNA for the CDR3: TGTGCCAGCAGTTACTCCCCAGGATCTGTTAACTATGGCTACACCTTC. Protein: CASSYSPGSVNYGYTF.

The chain is built from TRBV11-2 and TRBJ1-5; no clear D. Germline V gives CDR1 SGHAT, CDR2 FQNNGV. The CDR3 extends over 14 amino acids. V lost 1 base and J 4 bases, leaving 8 bases between the germline ends. As DNA, the CDR3 is TGTGCCAGCAGCTTAGGTCTAGAGAATCAGCCCCAGCATTTT. Residues: CASSLGLENQPQHF.

The V gene is TRBV5-1, the J gene TRBJ1-5; D possibly corresponds to TRBD1 (5 bases). CDR3 length: 15 amino acids. Germline-derived CDR1 and CDR2 are SGHRS and YFSETQ. The V and J ends lost 0 bases and 2 bases respectively, with 9 bases between them. CDR3 sequence reads: CASSLGGVGNQPQHF. CDR3 in DNA: TGCGCCAGCAGCTTGGGGGGGGTGGGCAATCAGCCCCAGCATTTT.

This sequence joins TRBV5-1 and TRBJ1-2, with a weak D call TRBD1 (5 bases). This CDR3 is 14 amino acids long. Trimming removed 4 bases at V and 2 bases at J, with 12 bases between. Germline V gene data show CDR1 as SGHRS and CDR2 as YFSETQ. The CDR3: CASSPDSWNYGYTF. CDR3 sequence (DNA): TGCGCCAGCAGCCCCGACAGTTGGAACTATGGCTACACCTTC.

This rearrangement joins TRBV5-1 to TRBJ2-3, with a tentative D call TRBD2 (5 bases). V lost 4 bases to trimming and J lost 6 bases, with 15 bases between them. The CDR3 has 14 residues. Germline CDR1 is SGHRS and CDR2 is YFSETQ. Written as DNA, the CDR3 is TGCGCCAGCAGCCCCGGGGTCGGGCCCGATACGCAGTATTTT. Protein: CASSPGVGPDTQYF.

The chain combines TRBV5-4 with TRBJ1-2, with TRBD1 as a possible D gene (6 bases). This CDR3 has 14 residues. V was pared by 2 bases and J by 3 bases, with 11 bases between. Germline values: CDR1 SGHNT, CDR2 YYREEE (reference sequence). This CDR3 reads CASSLSGGDYGYTF. The CDR3 nucleotides read TGTGCCAGCAGCTTAAGCGGGGGCGACTATGGCTACACCTTC.

V gene TRBV6-4 combines with J gene TRBJ2-1, with TRBD1 matching 10 bases. In germline, CDR1 is MRHNA, CDR2 SNTAGT. The CDR3 consists of 15 residues. V shed 6 bases and J 4 bases; nucleotides not matched to a gene: 6. As DNA, the CDR3 is TGTGCCAGCAGCCCCGGGACAGGGGAGTACAATGAGCAGTTCTTC. Translating it yields CASSPGTGEYNEQFF.

This clone was detected only a few times. The chain recombines TRBV29-1 with TRBJ2-3; 13 nucleotides agree with TRBD2. The CDR3 has 14 residues. Germline CDR1 reads SQVTM; CDR2 reads ANQGSEA. V gave up 3 bases and J gave up 7 bases; unmatched junction bases: 4. CDR3 nucleotides: TGCAGCGTTGATACTAGCGGGGGGGCAAATACGCAGTATTTT. Translated, it gives CSVDTSGGANTQYF.